This TCR beta chain comes out of a study of persistence of HIV-infected CD4 T cells. Points from the study as a whole: The rare CMV-responding cells with HIV-1 proviruses were not separately TCR-sequenced. Antigen-responding cells were enriched for degenerate expanded CDR3beta sequences.

This was the immunoSEQ version 4 assay in survey mode. Repertoires were generated with immunoSEQ multiplex PCR, while TCRdb's copy carries only in-frame clones and drops some. The sample has roughly 41,000 clones, 87% seen once. This nonspecific control used anti-CD3/anti-CD28 bead stimulation of CD4+ T cells. Responding CD4+ T cells were sorted by upregulation of both CD40 ligand and CD69. These HIV-1-infected adults initiated suppressive ART in chronic infection. Turning to this clone: The target antigen is unknown.

There are 11 residues in the CDR3. Germline V gene lookup returns CDR1 GTSNPN and CDR2 SVGIG (reference sequence). V lost 7 bases and J lost 4, with 8 bases in between. V gene TRBV30 combines with J gene TRBJ1-3; D is ambiguous. The receptor was isolated from an adult man with HIV who was CMV-seropositive. The specimen comprised CD4+ T cells sorted from PBMCs after approximately 19-hour stimulation, sampled from a patient who received antiretroviral therapy. The CDR3 here is CAFTSGNTIYF. Here the CDR3 DNA reads TGTGCCTTTACGTCGGGAAACACCATATATTTT.